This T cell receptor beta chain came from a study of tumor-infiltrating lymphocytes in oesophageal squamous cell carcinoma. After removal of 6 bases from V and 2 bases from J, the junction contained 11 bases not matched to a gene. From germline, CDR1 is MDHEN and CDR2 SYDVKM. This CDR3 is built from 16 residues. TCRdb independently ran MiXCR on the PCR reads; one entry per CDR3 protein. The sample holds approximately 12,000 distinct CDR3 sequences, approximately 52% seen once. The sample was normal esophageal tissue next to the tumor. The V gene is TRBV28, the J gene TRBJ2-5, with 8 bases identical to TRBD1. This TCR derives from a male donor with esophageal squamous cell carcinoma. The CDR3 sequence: CASSHNPTGDQETQYF. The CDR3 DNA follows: TGTGCCAGCAGCCACAACCCGACAGGGGATCAAGAGACCCAGTACTTC.